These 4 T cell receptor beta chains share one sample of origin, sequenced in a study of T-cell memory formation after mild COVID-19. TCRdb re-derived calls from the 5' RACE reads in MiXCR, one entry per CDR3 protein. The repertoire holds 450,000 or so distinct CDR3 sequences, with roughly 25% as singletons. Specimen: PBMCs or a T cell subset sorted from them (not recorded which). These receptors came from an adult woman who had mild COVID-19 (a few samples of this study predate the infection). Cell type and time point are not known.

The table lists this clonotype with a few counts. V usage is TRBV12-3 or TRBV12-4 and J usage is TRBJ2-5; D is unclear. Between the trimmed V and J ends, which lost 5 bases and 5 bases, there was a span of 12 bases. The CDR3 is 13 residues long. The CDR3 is CASSAWGTETQYF. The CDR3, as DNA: TGTGCCAGCAGTGCTTGGGGTACGGAGACCCAGTACTTC.

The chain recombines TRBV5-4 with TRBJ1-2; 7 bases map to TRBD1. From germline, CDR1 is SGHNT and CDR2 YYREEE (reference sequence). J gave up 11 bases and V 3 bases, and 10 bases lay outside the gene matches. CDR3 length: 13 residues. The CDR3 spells CASSSHHTGVYTF. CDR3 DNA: TGTGCCAGCAGCTCGCACCACACAGGGGTGTACACCTTC. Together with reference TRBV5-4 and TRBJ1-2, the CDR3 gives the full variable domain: ETGVTQSPTHLIKTRGQQVTLRCSSQSGHNTVSWYQQALGQGPQFIFQYYREEENGRGNFPPRFSGLQFPNYSSELNVNALELDDSALYLCASSSHHTGVYTFGSGTRLTVV.

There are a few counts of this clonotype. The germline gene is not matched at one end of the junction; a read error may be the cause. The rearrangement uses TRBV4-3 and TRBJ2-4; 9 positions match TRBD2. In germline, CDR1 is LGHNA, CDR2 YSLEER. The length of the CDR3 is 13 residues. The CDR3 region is CASSQDNGGRAVF. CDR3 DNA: TGCGCCAGCAGCCAAGATAACGGCGGGAGGGCCGTCTTC.

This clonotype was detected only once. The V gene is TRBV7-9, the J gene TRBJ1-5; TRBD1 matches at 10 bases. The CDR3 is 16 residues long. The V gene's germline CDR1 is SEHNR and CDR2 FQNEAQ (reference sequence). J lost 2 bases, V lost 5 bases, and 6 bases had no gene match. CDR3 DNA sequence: TGTGCCAGCAGCGGACAGGGGGTTCAGGGCAATCAGCCCCAGCATTTT. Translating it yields CASSGQGVQGNQPQHF.